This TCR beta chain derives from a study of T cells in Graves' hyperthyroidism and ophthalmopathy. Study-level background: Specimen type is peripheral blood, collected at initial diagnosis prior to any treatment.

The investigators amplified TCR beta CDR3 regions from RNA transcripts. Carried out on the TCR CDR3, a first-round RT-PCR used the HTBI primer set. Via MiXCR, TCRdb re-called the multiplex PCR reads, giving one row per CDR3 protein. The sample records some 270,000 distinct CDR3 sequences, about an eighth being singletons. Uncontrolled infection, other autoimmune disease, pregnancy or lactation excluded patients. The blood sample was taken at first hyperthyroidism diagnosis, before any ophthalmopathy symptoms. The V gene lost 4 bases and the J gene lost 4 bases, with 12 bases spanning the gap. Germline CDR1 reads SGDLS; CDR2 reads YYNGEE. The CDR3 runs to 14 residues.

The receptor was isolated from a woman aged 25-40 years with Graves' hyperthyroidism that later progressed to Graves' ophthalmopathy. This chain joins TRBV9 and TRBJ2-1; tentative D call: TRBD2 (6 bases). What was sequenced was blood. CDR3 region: CASSLSGVYNEQFF. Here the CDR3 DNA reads TGTGCCAGCAGCCTATCGGGGGTATACAATGAGCAGTTCTTC.